This paragraph reports one T cell receptor (beta chain). In this sample, this clone turned up once. Its antigen remains undetermined. Qualities for individual bases were not recorded, and no much larger clone is one base off. From the cysteine up to the phenylalanine, the CDR3 has a length of 13 residues. Only the CDR3 DNA is retained, 39 bases long and in frame from the first base. A distance of 8 bases separates the germline ends of V and J, which lose 4 bases and 1 base respectively. Via the germline V gene (reference sequence), CDR1 is SEHNR and CDR2 FQNEAQ. The data were obtained in a study of cytomegalovirus exposure and HLA in healthy donors (dated by TCRdb to 2016 to 2017). Background for the entire study: According to an earlier analysis of a few hundred of the donors, about 179 million T cells yielded approximately 120 million unique TCR beta sequences and approximately 300 Gb of sequence data. Roughly 300 gigabases of sequencing data and tens of millions of unique TCR sequences were included in an early release covering several hundred HLA-typed donors. Of the 398 genotyped donors, 65% to 90% were placed in the genetic ancestry cluster associated with self-reported Caucasian donors. The study aimed to test whether signatures of past pathogen exposure could be identified by cataloging public T cell receptors. Using immunosequencing, the study profiled T cell repertoires from 500 to 800 subjects and related those repertoires to cytomegalovirus serostatus. Along with the roughly 700-subject first cohort, a separate validation cohort of roughly 110 different subjects was used. The study combined high-throughput TCR immunosequencing, statistical association of individual TCRs with disease status, and machine learning to predict cytomegalovirus infection status. In a later analysis, previously published TCR beta repertoires from 500 to 750 donors were re-analyzed and high-resolution HLA genotyping was added so that TCR occurrence patterns could be studied. Rather than using new phenotypic data, the later analysis identified candidate immune exposures from TCR beta sequences and from how often those sequences occurred across donors. An earlier analysis of 450 to 750 of the donors used high-throughput TCR beta sequencing to judge whether each TCR beta V gene segment behaved as functional or pseudogenic. Donor age, sex, ethnicity and CMV serostatus were compiled alongside the repertoire data. Genome-wide SNP genotypes for about three fifths of the roughly 700 donors were used in a later genetic analysis, which treated that subset as a discovery cohort. All discovery cohort repertoires had been generated on a single sequencing platform. HLA typing covered class I and class II loci at four-digit resolution. Typing coverage differed by locus: A, B, C, DRB1 and DQB1 were typed in roughly 620-630 donors, DQA1 in 522, DPA1 in 600 to 610, and DPB1 in 450 to 480. Roughly 5 DR-DQ haplotypes were handled as single units for association and clustering because linkage in the cohort was strong. Across 398 genotyped donors of the cohort, an average of roughly 250,000 unique TCR beta nucleotide sequences per donor were sequenced, and roughly a sixth of those sequences were non-productive.

The paper's findings and limits, for the study overall: Immune exposure information for the cohort was limited to CMV serostatus. Because HLA typing was missing for some donors at each locus, association tests included only the typed subset. The classifier was reported to diagnose cytomegalovirus status with high specificity and sensitivity in both the original and validation cohorts. Some IMGT-functional V segments, including TRBV6-2 and TRBV6-3, could not be told apart with the 87-base-pair reads, so those segments were excluded. In this cohort, only TCR beta chains were sequenced, and detectable features were limited by the absence of alpha or paired-chain data. In a later analysis, HLA-associated TCR beta chains showed more clonal expansion and lower generation probabilities than non-associated chains that were equally common. A later analysis associated about 18,000 TCR beta sequences with specific HLA alleles at a false discovery rate of 0.05. An earlier analysis of approximately 570 of the donors showed that most TCR beta V segments appeared in productive rearrangements either about 87% or about 30% of the time, which broadly matched IMGT annotations. When HLA alleles, especially DR and DQ, strongly co-occurred, TCR associations were difficult to assign to individual alleles. The sequencing pipeline was judged likely to have produced a cluster of highly shared sequence variants as a technical artifact. The presence/absence analyses assumed that sequencing depth was roughly uniform across donors, and that assumption may not be true. A few of the identified cytomegalovirus-associated TCR beta chains were confirmed in vitro to be specific for cytomegalovirus antigens. A later analysis found that TCR association rates varied across HLA loci, with DRB1 alleles showing the most associated TCRs and HLA-C alleles the fewest. In a later genetic analysis, a missense DCLRE1C variant was associated with V-gene and J-gene trimming of TCR beta chains, and the association was replicated in an independent cohort. In a later analysis, most CMV-associated TCR beta chains were found to appear HLA-restricted, with HLA associations seemingly driven largely by CMV exposure. A further reported finding was that TCR beta sequences accurately predicted the HLA-A and HLA-B alleles for most subjects in the first cohort. The study gave a list of more than 150 TCR beta chains associated with cytomegalovirus. Because counts were too low, about 17 rarely observed V segments, including chromosome 9 orphons, were excluded from the earlier analysis of about 500 of the donors. According to the authors, the approach could potentially be generalized to other disease states and immunological phenotypes. Several of the top co-occurrence clusters appeared to be linked to parvovirus B19, influenza, CMV and Epstein-Barr virus, according to a later analysis. Linkage disequilibrium might explain the correlated functional status among segregating V segments, but an unknown experimental factor could not be ruled out. Most TCR sequences were observed very rarely across donors, whereas some public TCRs were present in many individuals. In a later genetic analysis, fewer N-insertions in productive TCRs were reported among donors in an Asian-associated ancestry cluster than the 666-donor mean.

The library was prepared using the immunoSEQ multiplex PCR assay. The multiplex PCR relied on a mix of 60 forward primers for TCR Vbeta segments and 13 reverse primers for TCR Jbeta segments. Amplification of the CDR3 region of rearranged TCR beta genes was performed with a multiplex PCR assay on genomic DNA. Amplified TCR beta libraries were sequenced as 87-base-pair reads on the Illumina HiSeq System. Per the authors' processing: In a later analysis, some 80 million unique TCR beta chains were counted across the roughly 700 repertoires, and roughly 10 million of these chains were shared by at least two donors. Raw reads were error-corrected and collapsed into unique sequences with a nearest-neighbor algorithm that merged closely related sequences to remove PCR and sequencing errors. V, D and J gene segments were assigned by aligning CDR3 sequences to IMGT reference sequences. For a sequence to be retained, at least a six-nucleotide match to both a V gene segment and a J gene segment was required. Rearrangements were classified as productive when the CDR3 lacked stop codons and remained in frame with V and J, and all other rearrangements were classified as non-productive. CDR3 was defined by IMGT convention, running from the second conserved V-encoded cysteine to the conserved J-encoded phenylalanine. In an earlier analysis of around 570 of the donors, sequences lacking an unambiguous match to a single V gene segment were excluded. An earlier analysis of several hundred of the donors called V segments functional above 56.7% productive rearrangements and segregating when the between-donor standard deviation exceeded 5%. A statistical classification framework was built to diagnose cytomegalovirus status from the catalog of TCR beta chain sequences. V and J gene assignment, in a later analysis, came from comparing TCR nucleotide sequences with IMGT/GENE-DB human TR gene sequences. A later analysis assigned CDR3 sequences and most-parsimonious VDJ recombination scenarios with the TCRdist pipeline. A later analysis defined each TCR beta chain by its CDR3 amino acid sequence plus V-gene family, and excluded reads lacking a unique V-gene family. To address suspected cross-contamination and a sequencing artifact, a later analysis removed over 500 highly shared, low-generation-probability nucleotide sequences. A later analysis calculated a clonal expansion index for each public chain from normalized within-repertoire ranks of inferred template counts. In a later analysis, generation probabilities were computed with a VDJ recombination model fitted to out-of-frame rearrangements, and the resulting probabilities were checked against IGoR. In a later analysis, TCR-TCR, TCR-HLA and TCR-CMV co-occurrence was scored with hypergeometric tests, and a repertoire-size bias correction was applied to TCR pairs. False discovery rates were estimated in a later analysis by permuting HLA or CMV assignments 20 times. In a later analysis, co-occurring TCRs were grouped with DBSCAN, and TCRdist sequence similarity was added when clustering was performed within HLA-allele-positive subsets. For co-occurrence clustering, repertoires with fewer than 30,000 or more than 120,000 public chains were excluded, along with a handful of repertoires with anomalous nucleotide sharing. This immuneACCESS table, as held by TCRdb, lists in-frame sequences with V and J called but not all clones. Of the missing ones, under half trace to an unresolved V gene in checked studies; the others have no known cause. V, J and clone size reflect that table, while D and trimming were determined from the DNA. The sample table holds about 160,000 clones, of which about four fifths were seen once. The top ten clonotypes cover around 9.1% of the sample.

The cohort consisted of 666 healthy bone marrow donors. Cohort members were all nominally healthy when sampled, although unrecorded immune exposures were likely present. The donor tested CMV seropositive and was one of the 289 seropositive cohort members. A peripheral blood sample was provided by each donor, and peripheral blood mononuclear cells were used for TCR beta sequencing. The Qiagen DNeasy Blood Extraction Kit was used to extract genomic DNA from the blood cell samples. The TCR was taken from a male donor in good health and CMV-seropositive. The receptor chain draws on TRBV7-9 and TRBJ2-7, and TRBD1 may be the D gene, going by 6 matching bases. Sequencing was done on a sample of PBMCs. CDR3 reads: CASSSRGSYEQYF. The DNA sequence follows: TGTGCCAGCAGCTCAAGGGGGTCCTACGAGCAGTACTTC.